The T cell receptor beta chain described here comes from a study of blood T cell repertoires in COVID-19 (dated by TCRdb to 2018 to 2021). Background for the entire study: Samples from collaborators originated in the United States, Italy and Spain and spanned both the acute and convalescent phases of COVID-19. The prospective study material was composed of cDNA or gDNA derived from T cells, B-cell-depleted T cells, or PBMCs. Deeply sampled blood TCRbeta repertoires from subjects exposed to, actively infected with, or recovered from COVID-19 were included in the dataset. The repertoires were made available in a free public database intended to serve as a resource for research on the immune response to SARS-CoV-2. Samples were obtained from the ongoing ImmuneRACE study (first 160 participants) and from about 1,300 subjects provided by 6 global collaborators. Sample metadata almost always included a de-identified subject ID, COVID-19 status, age in years and sex. Where HLA class I and class II types were available, the types were taken from metadata supplied by the sample provider, not from assay-based typing. The full study reports these points: The quantity of clinical and demographic metadata differed by source and by participant and was supplied without curation.

Germline trimming: 1 base from V, 3 bases from J; junction bases outside gene matches: 3. Taken from cysteine to phenylalanine, the CDR3 has 14 residues. Just the 42-base CDR3 DNA is kept, in frame starting at base 1. CDR1 and CDR2 were assigned from the germline V gene as SGHVS and FNYEAQ. The collaborating institutions used their own protocols to collect whole blood in K2EDTA tubes. Collaborator samples were shipped for TCRbeta analysis as frozen whole blood, isolated PBMCs, or DNA extracted from either sample type. TCRbeta CDR3 regions were amplified from genomic DNA using the immunoSEQ Assay, a bias-controlled multiplex PCR. The study's processing was this. Within the assay, amplification of reference gene primers was used to estimate how many nucleated cells each sample contained. To quantify the absolute abundance of each unique TCRbeta CDR3 rearrangement, sequence reads were collapsed and filtered. For each sample, productive Simpson clonality was calculated as the square root of Simpson's diversity index over productive rearrangements. Sourced from immuneACCESS, this table was stored by TCRdb with only in-frame sequences that have V and J called. A share of the clones is absent; for the studies checked, an unresolved V gene accounts for under half, and the remainder has no known explanation. That table furnishes V, J and clone size, whereas the DNA furnished D and trimming. Here the sample has approximately 300,000 clones; about nine tenths occur a single time. The ten largest clones take up 2% to 3% of the sample.

Worth noting for this clone: Its specific antigen is unknown. No base quality values were provided; no much bigger clone lies one nucleotide off.

Sequenced: peripheral blood. In this chain, TRBV7-6 is recombined with TRBJ2-7; 7 junctional bases match TRBD2. The receptor was isolated from a man between 18 and 29 years old with active or convalescent COVID-19. The DNA sequence is TGTGCCAGCAGCTTAGGGGGGGGGAGCTACGAGCAGTACTTC. This yields the protein CASSLGGGSYEQYF.